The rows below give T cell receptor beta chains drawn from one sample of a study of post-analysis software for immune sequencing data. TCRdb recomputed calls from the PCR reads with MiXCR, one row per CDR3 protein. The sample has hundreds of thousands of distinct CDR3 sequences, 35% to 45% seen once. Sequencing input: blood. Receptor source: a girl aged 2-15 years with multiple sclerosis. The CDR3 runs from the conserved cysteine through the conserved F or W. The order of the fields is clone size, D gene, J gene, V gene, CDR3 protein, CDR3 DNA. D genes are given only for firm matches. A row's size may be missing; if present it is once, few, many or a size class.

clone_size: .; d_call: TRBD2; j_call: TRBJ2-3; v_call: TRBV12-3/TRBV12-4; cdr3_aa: CASRTSGSKEYF; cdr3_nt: TGTGCCAGCAGAACTAGCGGGAGTAAGGAGTATTTT
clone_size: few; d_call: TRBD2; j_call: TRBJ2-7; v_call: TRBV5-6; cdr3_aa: CASSLSDLLANEQYF; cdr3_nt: TGTGCCAGCAGCTTATCGGACCTACTAGCGAATGAGCAGTACTTC
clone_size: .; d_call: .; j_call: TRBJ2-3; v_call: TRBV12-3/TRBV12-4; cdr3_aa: CASRLLWDGNTDTQYF; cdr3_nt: TGTGCCAGCAGGCTTCTGTGGGACGGCAACACAGATACGCAGTATTTT
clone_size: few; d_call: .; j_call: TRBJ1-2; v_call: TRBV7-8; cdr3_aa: CASSLAPGGREGYTF; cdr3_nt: TGTGCCAGCAGCTTAGCCCCCGGGGGGAGGGAGGGCTACACCTTC
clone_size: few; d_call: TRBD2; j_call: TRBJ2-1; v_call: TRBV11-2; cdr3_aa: CASSLGLAGLRSNEQFF; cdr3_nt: TGTGCCAGCAGCTTAGGACTAGCGGGGCTTCGGAGCAATGAGCAGTTCTTC
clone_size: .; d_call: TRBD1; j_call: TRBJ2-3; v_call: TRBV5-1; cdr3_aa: CASSLEQGYTDTQYF; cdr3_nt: TGCGCCAGCAGCTTGGAACAGGGGTACACAGATACGCAGTATTTT
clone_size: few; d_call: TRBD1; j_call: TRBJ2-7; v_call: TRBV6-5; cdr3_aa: CASSPGQGFYEQYF; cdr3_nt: TGTGCCAGCAGCCCGGGACAGGGTTTCTACGAGCAGTACTTC
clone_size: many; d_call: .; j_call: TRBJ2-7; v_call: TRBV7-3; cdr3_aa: CASSLTGGLGYEQYF; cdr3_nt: TGTGCCAGCAGCTTAACGGGGGGTCTCGGTTACGAGCAGTACTTC
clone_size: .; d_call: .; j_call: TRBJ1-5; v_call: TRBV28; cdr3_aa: CASSFVGANQPQHF; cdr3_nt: TGTGCCAGCAGTTTCGTAGGGGCCAATCAGCCCCAGCATTTT
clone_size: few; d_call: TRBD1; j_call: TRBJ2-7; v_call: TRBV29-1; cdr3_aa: CSVAPRQGRYEQYF; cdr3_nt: TGCAGCGTCGCCCCAAGACAGGGACGTTACGAGCAGTACTTC
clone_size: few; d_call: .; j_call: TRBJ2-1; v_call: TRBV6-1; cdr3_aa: CASSDLNPRDLAKGNEQFF; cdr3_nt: TGTGCCAGCAGCGACCTCAATCCACGCGATTTAGCCAAGGGCAATGAGCAGTTCTTC
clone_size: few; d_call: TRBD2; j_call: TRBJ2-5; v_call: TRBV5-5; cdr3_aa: CASTQRGTSGGEETQYF; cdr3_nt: TGTGCCAGCACCCAGCGGGGGACTAGCGGGGGGGAAGAGACCCAGTACTTC
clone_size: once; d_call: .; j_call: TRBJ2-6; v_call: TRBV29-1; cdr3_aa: CSVEDLGGTGANVRTF; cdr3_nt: TGCAGCGTTGAAGATCTAGGAGGTACTGGGGCCAACGTCCGGACTTTC
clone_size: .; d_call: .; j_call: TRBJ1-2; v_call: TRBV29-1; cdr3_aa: CSVVWTDSMGYTF; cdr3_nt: TGCAGCGTTGTTTGGACAGACTCCATGGGCTACACCTTC
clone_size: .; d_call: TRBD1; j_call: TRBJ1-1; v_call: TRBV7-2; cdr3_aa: CASRGQGAVRVSEAFF; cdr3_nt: TGTGCCAGTAGAGGACAGGGGGCCGTTCGGGTCTCTGAAGCTTTCTTT
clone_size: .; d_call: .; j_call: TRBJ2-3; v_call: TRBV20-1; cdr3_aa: CSASGRSSTDTQYF; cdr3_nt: TGCAGTGCTTCGGGACGGTCGAGCACAGATACGCAGTATTTT
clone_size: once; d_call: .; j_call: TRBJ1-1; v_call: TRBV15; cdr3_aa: CATSRYRNTEAFF; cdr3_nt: TGTGCCACCAGCAGATACAGGAACACTGAAGCTTTCTTT
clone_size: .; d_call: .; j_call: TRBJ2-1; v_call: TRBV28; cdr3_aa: CASSWNLQSSYNEQFF; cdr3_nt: TGTGCCAGCAGTTGGAACTTGCAGAGCTCCTACAATGAGCAGTTCTTC
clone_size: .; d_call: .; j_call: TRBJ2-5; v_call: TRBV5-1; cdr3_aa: CASRNPKQNPPYGQYF; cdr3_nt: TGCGCCAGCAGGAATCCCAAACAGAATCCTCCCTACGGGCAGTACTTC
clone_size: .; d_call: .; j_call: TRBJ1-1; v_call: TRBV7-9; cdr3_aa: CASSFMGEVGAFF; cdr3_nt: TGTGCCAGCAGCTTTATGGGGGAAGTGGGAGCTTTCTTT
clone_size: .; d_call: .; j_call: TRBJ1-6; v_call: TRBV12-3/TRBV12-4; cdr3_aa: CASSLRGGNNSPLHF; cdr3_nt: TGTGCCAGCAGTTTAAGGGGGGGTAATAATTCACCCCTCCACTTT
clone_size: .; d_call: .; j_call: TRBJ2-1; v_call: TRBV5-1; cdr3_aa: CASSLFGDTDYNGQFF; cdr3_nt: TGCGCCAGCAGCTTGTTTGGGGACACCGACTACAATGGGCAGTTCTTC
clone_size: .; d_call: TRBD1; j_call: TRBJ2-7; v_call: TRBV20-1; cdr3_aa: CSASTGTGAYEQYF; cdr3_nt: TGCAGTGCCTCAACCGGGACAGGGGCCTACGAGCAGTACTTC
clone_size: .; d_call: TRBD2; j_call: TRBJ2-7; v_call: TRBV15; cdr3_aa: CATSRERAGRNHEQYF; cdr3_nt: TGTGCCACCAGCAGAGAACGAGCGGGAAGGAACCACGAGCAGTACTTC
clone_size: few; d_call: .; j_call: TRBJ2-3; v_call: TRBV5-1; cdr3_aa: CASSLAGQIPDTQYF; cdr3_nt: TGCGCCAGCAGCTTGGCGGGGCAGATACCAGATACGCAGTATTTT
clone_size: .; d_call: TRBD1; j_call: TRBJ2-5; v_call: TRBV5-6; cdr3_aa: CASRLTGEETQYF; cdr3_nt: TGTGCCAGCAGACTTACAGGGGAAGAGACCCAGTACTTC
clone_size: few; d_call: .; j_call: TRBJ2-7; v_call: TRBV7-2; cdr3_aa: CASSLVGGTPYEQYF; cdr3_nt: TGTGCCAGCAGCTTAGTAGGAGGAACCCCCTACGAGCAGTACTTC
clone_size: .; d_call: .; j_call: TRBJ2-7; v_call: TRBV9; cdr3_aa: CASSVAGTAMIYEQYF; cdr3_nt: TGTGCCAGCAGCGTAGCCGGGACGGCCATGATCTACGAGCAGTACTTC
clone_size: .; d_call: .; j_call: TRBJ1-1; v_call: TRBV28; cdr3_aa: CASRTGTRAFF; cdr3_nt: TGTGCCAGCAGGACGGGGACTAGAGCTTTCTTT
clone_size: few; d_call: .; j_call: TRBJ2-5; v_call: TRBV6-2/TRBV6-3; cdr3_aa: CASSQGQTQVTQYF; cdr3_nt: TGTGCCAGCAGCCAAGGACAGACTCAAGTGACCCAGTACTTC
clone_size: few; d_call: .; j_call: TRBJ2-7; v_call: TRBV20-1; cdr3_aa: CSARDRTKSSYEQYF; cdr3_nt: TGCAGTGCTAGAGATCGTACTAAAAGCTCCTACGAGCAGTACTTC
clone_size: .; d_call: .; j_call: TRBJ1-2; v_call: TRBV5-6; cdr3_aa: CASSFGGGNYGYTF; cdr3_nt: TGTGCCAGCAGCTTCGGCGGGGGTAACTATGGCTACACCTTC
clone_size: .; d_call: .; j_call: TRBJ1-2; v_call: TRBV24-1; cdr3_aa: CATSDETDYGYTF; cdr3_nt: TGTGCCACCAGTGATGAGACAGACTATGGCTACACCTTC
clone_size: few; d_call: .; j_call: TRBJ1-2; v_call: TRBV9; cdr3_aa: CASSVEGALSNYGYTF; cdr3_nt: TGTGCCAGCAGCGTAGAAGGAGCCCTCTCAAACTATGGCTACACCTTC
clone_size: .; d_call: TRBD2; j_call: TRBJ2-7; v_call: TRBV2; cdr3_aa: CASRAGAHSYEQYF; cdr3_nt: TGTGCCAGCAGAGCGGGGGCTCACTCCTACGAGCAGTACTTC
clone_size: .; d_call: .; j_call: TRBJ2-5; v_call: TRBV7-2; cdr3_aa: CASSPARWTQYF; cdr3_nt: TGTGCCAGCAGCCCGGCGAGATGGACCCAGTACTTC
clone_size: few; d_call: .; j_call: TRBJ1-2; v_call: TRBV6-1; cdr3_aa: CASRFPLERGETIYGYTF; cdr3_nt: TGTGCCAGCAGATTCCCCTTGGAGAGGGGAGAAACCATCTATGGCTACACCTTC
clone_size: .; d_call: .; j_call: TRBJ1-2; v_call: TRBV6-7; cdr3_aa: CTIHRGHIYGYTF; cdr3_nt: TGTACCATTCACCGCGGACACATCTATGGCTACACCTTC
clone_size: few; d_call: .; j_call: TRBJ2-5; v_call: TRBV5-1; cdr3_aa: CASSFGTLQETQYF; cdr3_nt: TGCGCCAGCAGCTTCGGGACACTCCAAGAGACCCAGTACTTC
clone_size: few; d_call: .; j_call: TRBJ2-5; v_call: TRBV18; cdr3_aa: CASSPRREETQYF; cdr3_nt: TGTGCCAGCTCACCACGCCGGGAAGAGACCCAGTACTTC
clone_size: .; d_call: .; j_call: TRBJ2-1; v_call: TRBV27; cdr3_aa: CATGTATYNEQFF; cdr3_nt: TGTGCAACCGGGACGGCGACCTACAATGAGCAGTTCTTC
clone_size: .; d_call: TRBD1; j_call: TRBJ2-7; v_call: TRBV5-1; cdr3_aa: CTSSKGQGGYEQYF; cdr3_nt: TGCACCAGCAGCAAAGGACAGGGCGGCTACGAGCAGTACTTC
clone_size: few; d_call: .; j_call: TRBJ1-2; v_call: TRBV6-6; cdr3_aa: CASRGSYGYTF; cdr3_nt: TGTGCCAGCAGGGGGAGCTATGGCTACACCTTC
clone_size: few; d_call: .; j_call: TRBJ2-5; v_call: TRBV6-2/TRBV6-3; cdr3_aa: CASRLTASFQETQYF; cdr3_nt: TGTGCCAGCAGGCTGACAGCGTCCTTCCAAGAGACCCAGTACTTC
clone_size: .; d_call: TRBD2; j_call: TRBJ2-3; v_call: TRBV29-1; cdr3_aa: CSVRGLAGGLSGDTQYF; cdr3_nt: TGCAGCGTTCGGGGACTAGCGGGAGGCCTTTCCGGGGATACGCAGTATTTT
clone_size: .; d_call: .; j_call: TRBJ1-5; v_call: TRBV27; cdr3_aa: CASSLWAGRPQHF; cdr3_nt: TGTGCCAGCAGTTTGTGGGCAGGTCGGCCCCAGCATTTT
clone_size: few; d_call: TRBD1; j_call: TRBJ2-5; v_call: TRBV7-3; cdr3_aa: CASSATGGVQETQYF; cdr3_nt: TGTGCCAGCAGCGCCACAGGGGGCGTACAAGAGACCCAGTACTTC
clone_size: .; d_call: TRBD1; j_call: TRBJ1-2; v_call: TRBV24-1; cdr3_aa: CATSDGDRVNSDYTF; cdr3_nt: TGTGCCACCAGTGATGGGGACAGGGTGAATTCTGACTACACCTTC
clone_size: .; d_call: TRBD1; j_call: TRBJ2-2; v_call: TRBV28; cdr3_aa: CASSSYRDSYYTGELFF; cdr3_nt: TGTGCCAGCAGTTCCTATCGGGACAGTTATTACACCGGGGAGCTGTTTTTT
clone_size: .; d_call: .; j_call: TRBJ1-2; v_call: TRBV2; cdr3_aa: CASSEPGYGYTF; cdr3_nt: TGTGCCAGCAGTGAGCCCGGATACGGCTACACCTTC
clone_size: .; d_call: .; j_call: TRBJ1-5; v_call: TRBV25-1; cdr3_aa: CASSDSGGHQPQHF; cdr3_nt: TGTGCCAGCAGTGATTCGGGGGGGCATCAGCCCCAGCATTTT
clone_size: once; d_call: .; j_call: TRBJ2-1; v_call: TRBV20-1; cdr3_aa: CSARAVEGRGGLNEQFF; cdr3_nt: TGCAGTGCTAGAGCGGTAGAGGGTAGAGGGGGTCTGAATGAGCAGTTCTTC
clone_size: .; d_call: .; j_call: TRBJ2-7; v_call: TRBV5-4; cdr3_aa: CASSYSGWGAYEQYF; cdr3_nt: TGTGCCAGCAGCTATTCTGGTTGGGGGGCATACGAGCAGTACTTC